The 21 T cell receptor beta chains given below trace back to one sample, sequenced in a study of cytomegalovirus exposure and HLA in healthy donors. Primers included in the PCR were 60 Vbeta and 13 Jbeta primers. The table came from immunoSEQ multiplex PCR; TCRdb's copy has only in-frame clones and leaves some out. The sample includes roughly 200,000 clones, about 80% of them seen just once. Sequences were obtained from PBMCs. The receptors stem from a man in his late teens or twenties in good health and CMV-seronegative.

V is TRBV6-1 and J is TRBJ2-5, with 11 bases fitting TRBD2. The end of the DNA is better explained by TRBJ2-7, so the J call may be wrong. CDR1 is MNHNS and CDR2 is SASEGT in the germline V gene. This CDR3 is built from 15 residues. CDR3 DNA sequence: TGTGCCAGCAGTATAGCGGGAGGGCCTTTTTACGAGCAGTACTTC. It codes for CASSIAGGPFYEQYF.

The chain has TRBV11-3 and TRBJ1-1; perhaps TRBD1 as D (5 bases). CDR1 is SGHNT, CDR2 YENEEA, per germline. Trimming stripped 2 bases from V and 8 bases from J, with 6 bases between. The CDR3 totals 11 residues. The CDR3 sequence: CASSLSGEAFF. In nucleotides, the CDR3 is TGTGCCAGCAGCTTATCAGGGGAAGCTTTCTTT. Full variable domain (outside the CDR3, taken from reference TRBV11-3 and TRBJ1-1): EAGVVQSPRYKIIEKKQPVAFWCNPISGHNTLYWYLQNLGQGPELLIRYENEEAVDDSQLPKDRFSAERLKGVDSTLKIQPAELGDSAVYLCASSLSGEAFFGQGTRLTVV.

The chain recombines TRBV7-9 with TRBJ1-1; D not certain. Germline V gene data show CDR1 as SEHNR and CDR2 as FQNEAQ (reference sequence). V was cut by 5 bases and J by 2 bases, with 12 bases left in between. The CDR3 runs to 14 residues. The CDR3 loop is CASSASHSNTEAFF. CDR3 coding DNA: TGTGCCAGCAGCGCCAGCCACAGTAACACTGAAGCTTTCTTT.

The chain is built from TRBV30 and TRBJ1-1; D is ambiguous. V lost 4 bases to trimming and J lost 7 bases, with 10 bases between them. The CDR3 contains 11 residues. CDR1 GTSNPN and CDR2 SVGIG come from the germline V gene (reference sequence). The CDR3 DNA reads TGTGCCTGGATAAGAGGCGGTGAAGCTTTCTTT. It is translated as CAWIRGGEAFF.

This clone has only a few counts. This chain links TRBV30 with TRBJ1-2, with D hard to call. With 2 bases removed from V and 4 bases from J, the gap between germline ends came to 8 bases. Germline CDR1 GTSNPN, CDR2 SVGIG (reference sequence). The CDR3 extends over 12 amino acids. The CDR3 bases are TGTGCCTGGAGTCTAGAATCCTATGGCTACACCTTC. Translated: CAWSLESYGYTF.

The CDR3 coding sequence is TGCGCCAGCAGCCAAGGAATGGCGGCAGGGGGCAAATACGAGCAGTACTTC. This encodes CASSQGMAAGGKYEQYF. The chain couples TRBV4-1 to TRBJ2-7, with 8 bases lining up with TRBD1. The J segment lost 4 bases and the V segment lost 1 base, leaving 12 bases of the junction unmatched. The CDR3 totals 17 residues. The germline CDR1 and CDR2 sequences are MGHRA and YSYEKL.

The CDR3 region has the DNA TGTGCCAGCAGCGTAGCCCCGGGATTGGGCCAAGAGACCCAGTACTTC. This translates into CASSVAPGLGQETQYF. The rearrangement links TRBV9 to TRBJ2-5; perhaps TRBD2 as D (5 bases). Germline lookup yields CDR1 SGDLS and CDR2 YYNGEE. The V and J ends lost 0 bases and 1 base respectively, with 13 bases between them. The CDR3 contains 16 residues.

This sequence joins TRBV2 and TRBJ2-7; D may be TRBD1 (5 bases). This CDR3 spans 14 amino acids. The germline V and J ends were trimmed by 6 bases and 2 bases, with 14 bases remaining between them. Germline-derived CDR1 and CDR2 are SNHLY and FYNNEI. CDR3 in amino acids: CASSPFQGTYEQYF. CDR3 nucleotide sequence: TGTGCCAGCAGCCCGTTTCAGGGAACCTACGAGCAGTACTTC.

The chain uses TRBV6-4 and TRBJ2-5, with a tentative D call TRBD2 (6 bases). V lost 11 bases and J 1 base, leaving 17 bases between the germline ends. This CDR3 is built from 14 residues. Germline-derived CDR1 and CDR2 are MRHNA and SNTAGT. DNA of the CDR3: TGTGCCGCAAGCCCGGCGGGAATCCAAGAGACCCAGTACTTC. This encodes CAASPAGIQETQYF.

The chain joins TRBV27 to TRBJ2-5; 7 bases align to TRBD2. After removal of 4 bases from V and 5 bases from J, the junction contained 10 bases not matched to a gene. CDR1 is MNHEY, CDR2 SMNVEV, per germline (reference sequence). The CDR3 contains 15 residues. The CDR3 sequence: CASSWEGRGGETQYF. The CDR3 DNA sequence: TGTGCCAGCAGTTGGGAGGGACGTGGGGGGGAGACCCAGTACTTC.

This clone appeared once. The J gene is TRBJ1-1, the V gene TRBV10-3; TRBD1 agrees at 9 bases. The CDR3 contains 16 residues. Germline V CDR1 and CDR2: ENHRY, SYGVKD. The trim removed 4 bases at V and 1 base at J, leaving 7 bases unmatched. This CDR3 reads CAISAGTGGKNTEAFF. CDR3 DNA: TGTGCCATCAGTGCAGGTACAGGGGGCAAGAACACTGAAGCTTTCTTT.

DNA of the CDR3: TGCGCCAGCAGCCCCGGACAGGGAGGAGATACGCAGTATTTT. Translation: CASSPGQGGDTQYF. This chain uses TRBV5-1 with TRBJ2-3; 8 bases are a match to TRBD1. V lost 4 bases and J lost 5; bases outside the gene matches: 6. CDR1 SGHRS and CDR2 YFSETQ come from the germline V gene. This CDR3 region has 14 residues. Full variable domain (rest looked up from reference TRBV5-1 and TRBJ2-3): KAGVTQTPRYLIKTRGQQVTLSCSPISGHRSVSWYQQTPGQGLQFLFEYFSETQRNKGNFPGRFSGRQFSNSRSEMNVSTLELGDSALYLCASSPGQGGDTQYFGPGTRLTVL.

The chain links TRBV5-1 to TRBJ2-1; perhaps TRBD1 as D (5 bases). V lost 0 bases to trimming and J lost 5 bases, with 24 bases between them. The CDR3 extends over 19 amino acids. Germline V gene sequence: CDR1 SGHRS, CDR2 YFSETQ. The CDR3 nucleotides read TGCGCCAGCAGCTTGGCCAGGGTTGCTATTCGCACGCCCCACAATGAGCAGTTCTTC. It translates to CASSLARVAIRTPHNEQFF.

The V call is TRBV4-2, the J call TRBJ2-7; TRBD2 is a possible D gene (7 bases). CDR3 size: 17 residues. Deletions cut 2 bases from V and 4 bases from J, with 21 bases between. Looked up from germline, CDR1 is LGHNA and CDR2 is YNFKEQ. The CDR3 protein is CASSQQSSGGGGYEQYF. In DNA form, the CDR3 reads TGTGCCAGCAGCCAACAGTCCTCGGGCGGGGGCGGATACGAGCAGTACTTC.

This clone has only a few counts. CDR3 loop: CASSPPRARADTQYF. CDR3 nucleotide sequence: TGCGCCAGCAGCCCCCCACGGGCGCGGGCAGATACGCAGTATTTT. V and J are TRBV4-1 and TRBJ2-3, with D possibly TRBD2 on 5 matching bases. Trimming took 4 bases from V and 4 from J, leaving 15 bases between them. Germline V gene data show CDR1 as MGHRA and CDR2 as YSYEKL. CDR3 length: 15 residues.

The rearrangement links TRBV5-1 to TRBJ1-3, with no clear D. In germline, CDR1 is SGHRS, CDR2 YFSETQ. The CDR3 has 14 residues. Trimming took off 5 bases at V and 0 bases at J, with 9 bases between the two ends. CDR3 protein: CASRVPGSGNTIYF. The CDR3 nucleotides read TGCGCCAGCAGGGTCCCCGGCTCTGGAAACACCATATATTTT.

Here the CDR3 DNA reads TGCGCCAGCAGCCAAGATTTATGGGACAGGATGAGCTATGGCTACACCTTC. This translates into CASSQDLWDRMSYGYTF. This chain connects TRBV4-1 to TRBJ1-2, with 8 bases lining up with TRBD1. This CDR3 spans 17 amino acids. The J segment lost 4 bases and the V segment lost 0 bases, leaving 10 bases of the junction unmatched. The germline CDR1 and CDR2 sequences are MGHRA and YSYEKL.

The CDR3 bases are TGTGCCAGCAGTGCGATTCGAACAGGGAGTGGCAACGAGCAGTACTTC. Translating gives CASSAIRTGSGNEQYF. The chain carries TRBV25-1 and TRBJ2-7; weak D call: TRBD1 (6 bases). Germline CDR1 and CDR2: MGHDK and SYGVNS. This CDR3 spans 16 amino acids. Trimming stripped 4 bases from V and 5 bases from J, with 21 bases between.

The V and J genes are TRBV27 and TRBJ2-4; possibly TRBD2 for D (6 bases). Trimming took off 3 bases at V and 0 bases at J, with 12 bases between the two ends. CDR1 and CDR2 from the germline V gene are MNHEY and SMNVEV (reference sequence). The CDR3 spans 16 residues. The CDR3 spells CASSLTAGGAKNIQYF. CDR3 DNA: TGTGCCAGCAGTTTGACCGCCGGGGGAGCCAAAAACATTCAGTACTTC.

The chain recombines TRBV4-1 with TRBJ2-1, with D perhaps TRBD1 (5 bases). From germline, CDR1 is MGHRA and CDR2 YSYEKL. The V gene lost 3 bases and the J gene lost 5 bases, with 8 bases spanning the gap. The CDR3 runs 13 residues. The CDR3 coding sequence is TGCGCCAGCAGCCACGACAGAAACAATGAGCAGTTCTTC. This gives the protein CASSHDRNNEQFF.

This clone was counted a few times. V and J are TRBV18 and TRBJ2-3; 10 nucleotides match TRBD2. Germline-derived CDR1 and CDR2 are KGHSH and LQKENI. V trimming: 3 bases; J trimming: 4 bases; junction bases outside the gene matches: 7. The CDR3 is 16 residues long. This chain's CDR3 is CASSPELAGAADTQYF. The CDR3 DNA reads TGTGCCAGCTCACCCGAGCTAGCGGGAGCGGCAGATACGCAGTATTTT.